This TCR beta chain was identified in a study of spatial heterogeneity in lung cancer. Study overall: Each distinct TCR and UMI combination averaged more than ten appearances in raw reads. Regarding the study as a whole: It was found that expanded intratumoral alpha and beta TCR counts tracked tumor mutation counts. In tumor T cells, estimated coverage reached about 7% for alpha chains and approximately 13% for beta chains.

TCR cDNA molecules each had a unique molecular identifier. MiXCR, applied by TCRdb to the 5' RACE reads, yields one record per CDR3 protein. The sample lists about 3,700 distinct CDR3 sequences, approximately 10% occurring once. The length of the CDR3 is 12 residues. The J segment lost 14 bases and the V segment lost 3 bases, leaving 6 bases of the junction unmatched. Germline CDR1 reads SGHAT; CDR2 reads FQNNGV. This clonotype is categorized as medium-sized. Its antigen remains unidentified. Time point: sample taken at primary tumor resection. 72 TRACERx patients with early, untreated non-small cell lung cancer donated samples.

The material sequenced was lung tumor tissue, taken at surgery. This TCR was sampled from a male donor with early-stage non-small cell lung cancer. J is TRBJ1-3 and V is TRBV11-2; 8 nucleotides agree with TRBD1. CDR3 residues: CASSFQGASVYF. The CDR3 bases are TGTGCCAGCAGCTTCCAGGGGGCTTCCGTATATTTT.